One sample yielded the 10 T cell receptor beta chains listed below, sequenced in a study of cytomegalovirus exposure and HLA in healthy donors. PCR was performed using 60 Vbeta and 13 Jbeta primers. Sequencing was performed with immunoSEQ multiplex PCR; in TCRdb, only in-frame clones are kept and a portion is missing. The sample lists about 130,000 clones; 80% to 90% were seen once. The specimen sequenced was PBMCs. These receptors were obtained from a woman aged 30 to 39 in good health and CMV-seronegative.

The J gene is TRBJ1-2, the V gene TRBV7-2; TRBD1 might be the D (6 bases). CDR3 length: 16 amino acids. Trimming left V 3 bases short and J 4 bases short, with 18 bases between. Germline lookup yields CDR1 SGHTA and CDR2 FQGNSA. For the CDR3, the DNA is TGTGCCAGCAGCTTGATACGGGGGGCGTTTAGCTATGGCTACACCTTC. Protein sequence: CASSLIRGAFSYGYTF.

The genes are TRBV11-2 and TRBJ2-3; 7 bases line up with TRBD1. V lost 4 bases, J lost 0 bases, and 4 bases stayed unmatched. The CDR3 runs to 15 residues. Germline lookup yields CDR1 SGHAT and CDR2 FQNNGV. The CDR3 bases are TGTGCCAGCAGCTCACCGACAGGGAGCACAGATACGCAGTATTTT. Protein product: CASSSPTGSTDTQYF.

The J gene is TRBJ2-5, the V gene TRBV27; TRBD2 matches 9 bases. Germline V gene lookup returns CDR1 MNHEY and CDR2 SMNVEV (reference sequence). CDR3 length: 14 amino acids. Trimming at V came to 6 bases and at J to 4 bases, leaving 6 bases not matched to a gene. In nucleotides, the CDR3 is TGTGCCAGCAGCCAAGCGGGGGGAACAGAGACCCAGTACTTC. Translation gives CASSQAGGTETQYF.

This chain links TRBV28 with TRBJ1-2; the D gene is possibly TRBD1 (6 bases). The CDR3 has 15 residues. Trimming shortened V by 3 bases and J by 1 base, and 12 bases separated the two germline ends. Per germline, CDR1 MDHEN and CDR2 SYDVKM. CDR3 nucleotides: TGTGCCAGCAGTTTCGGTGGGGGCTTTAACTATGGCTACACCTTC. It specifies CASSFGGGFNYGYTF.

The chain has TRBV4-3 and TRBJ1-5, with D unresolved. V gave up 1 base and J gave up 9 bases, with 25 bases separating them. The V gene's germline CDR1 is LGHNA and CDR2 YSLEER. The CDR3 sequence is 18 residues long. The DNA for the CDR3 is TGCGCCAGCAGCCAAGCCCATTTGCCGGGTTCCGGATCAATGCCCCAGCATTTT. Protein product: CASSQAHLPGSGSMPQHF.

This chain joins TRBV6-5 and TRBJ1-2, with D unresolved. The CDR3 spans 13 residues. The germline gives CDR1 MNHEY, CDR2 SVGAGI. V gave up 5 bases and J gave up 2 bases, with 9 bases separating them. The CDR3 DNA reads TGTGCCAGCAGTAGGTCCGGGAACTATGGCTACACCTTC. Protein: CASSRSGNYGYTF.

CDR3 protein: CASSVAKNTEAFF. The CDR3 coding sequence is TGTGCCAGCAGCGTAGCCAAGAACACTGAAGCTTTCTTT. This chain uses TRBV9 with TRBJ1-1; unclear D gene. There are 13 residues in the CDR3. Germline assignment: CDR1 SGDLS and CDR2 YYNGEE. V dropped 0 bases and J dropped 1 base, with 4 bases sitting between them.

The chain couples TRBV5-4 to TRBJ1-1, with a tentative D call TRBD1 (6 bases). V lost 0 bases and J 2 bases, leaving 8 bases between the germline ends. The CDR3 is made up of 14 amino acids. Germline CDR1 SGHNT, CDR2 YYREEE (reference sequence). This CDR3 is CASSLAGANTEAFF. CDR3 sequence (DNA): TGTGCCAGCAGCTTGGCAGGGGCAAACACTGAAGCTTTCTTT. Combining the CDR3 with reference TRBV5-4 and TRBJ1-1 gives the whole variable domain ETGVTQSPTHLIKTRGQQVTLRCSSQSGHNTVSWYQQALGQGPQFIFQYYREEENGRGNFPPRFSGLQFPNYSSELNVNALELDDSALYLCASSLAGANTEAFFGQGTRLTVV.

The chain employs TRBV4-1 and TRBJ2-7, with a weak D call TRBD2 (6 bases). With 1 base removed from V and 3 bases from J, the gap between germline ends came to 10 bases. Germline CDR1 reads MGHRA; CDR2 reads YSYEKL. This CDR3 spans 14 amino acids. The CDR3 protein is CASSQAGGIYEQYF. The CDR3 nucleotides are TGCGCCAGCAGCCAAGCGGGCGGGATCTACGAGCAGTACTTC.

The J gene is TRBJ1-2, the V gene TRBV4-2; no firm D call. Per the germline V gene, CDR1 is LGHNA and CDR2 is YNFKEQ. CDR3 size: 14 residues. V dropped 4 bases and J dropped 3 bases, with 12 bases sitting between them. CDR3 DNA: TGTGCCAGCAGCCCAGAGGGAGGGTACTATGGCTACACCTTC. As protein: CASSPEGGYYGYTF.